This is a list of T cell receptor beta chains from one sample in a study of identical twins. From the 5' RACE reads, TCRdb called clonotypes with MiXCR, one entry per CDR3 protein. The sample records some 330,000 distinct CDR3 sequences, around 9.7% being singletons. The sequenced sample was naive T cells sorted from blood. These receptors all stem from a woman aged 45-60 years in good health. The CDR3 runs from the conserved cysteine through the conserved F or W. Each record gives: J gene, V gene, CDR3 protein.

J gene: TRBJ2-5
V gene: TRBV20-1
CDR3 protein: CSATVAGGRETQYF

J gene: TRBJ1-1
V gene: TRBV27
CDR3 protein: CASSFGTGDNEAFF

J gene: TRBJ1-2
V gene: TRBV20-1
CDR3 protein: CSARDVGKGYTF

J gene: TRBJ1-2
V gene: TRBV27
CDR3 protein: CATAFRENYGYTF

J gene: TRBJ2-1
V gene: TRBV20-1
CDR3 protein: CSARSLAGGSFF

J gene: TRBJ2-1
V gene: TRBV6-2/TRBV6-3
CDR3 protein: CASSYGGTPYNEQFF

J gene: TRBJ2-5
V gene: TRBV29-1
CDR3 protein: CSVEWGLETQYF

J gene: TRBJ2-3
V gene: TRBV7-6
CDR3 protein: CASSLGSGGGAFSDTQYF

J gene: TRBJ2-1
V gene: TRBV12-3/TRBV12-4
CDR3 protein: CASSLIPAGGHNEQFF

J gene: TRBJ1-1
V gene: TRBV5-1
CDR3 protein: CASSLMTGTANTEAFF

J gene: TRBJ1-1
V gene: TRBV4-1
CDR3 protein: CASSQEDEDTYNTEAFF

J gene: TRBJ2-3
V gene: TRBV5-1
CDR3 protein: CASSKGGGRYRDTQYF

J gene: TRBJ2-1
V gene: TRBV3-1
CDR3 protein: CASSQHGTVYNEQFF

J gene: TRBJ1-1
V gene: TRBV19
CDR3 protein: CASSIWLGGNWEAFF

J gene: TRBJ2-2
V gene: TRBV7-3
CDR3 protein: CASSSREGGTGELFF

J gene: TRBJ2-6
V gene: TRBV27
CDR3 protein: CASSGRGNSGANVLTF

J gene: TRBJ2-7
V gene: TRBV5-1
CDR3 protein: CASSSGGPYEQYF

J gene: TRBJ2-2
V gene: TRBV3-1
CDR3 protein: CASSRRRELDTGELFF

J gene: TRBJ2-1
V gene: TRBV4-2
CDR3 protein: CASSQDPVGAFTYNEQFF

J gene: TRBJ2-1
V gene: TRBV29-1
CDR3 protein: CSVEDRGAVYNEQFF

J gene: TRBJ2-1
V gene: TRBV6-5
CDR3 protein: CASSPGYYNEQFF

J gene: TRBJ2-1
V gene: TRBV20-1
CDR3 protein: CSARDGGGMNNEQFF

J gene: TRBJ1-3
V gene: TRBV3-1
CDR3 protein: CASMLSTANSGNTIYF

J gene: TRBJ2-3
V gene: TRBV12-3/TRBV12-4
CDR3 protein: CASSLGGEVDTQYF

J gene: TRBJ2-2
V gene: TRBV6-4
CDR3 protein: CASSDSKGAPIGELFF

J gene: TRBJ2-2
V gene: TRBV5-1
CDR3 protein: CASSFEGAHAGELFF

J gene: TRBJ2-3
V gene: TRBV7-9
CDR3 protein: CASTAYIKGPDTDTQYF

J gene: TRBJ2-1
V gene: TRBV2
CDR3 protein: CASSEPGLADHEQFF

J gene: TRBJ2-2
V gene: TRBV12-3/TRBV12-4
CDR3 protein: CASSPDRWSDTGELFF

J gene: TRBJ2-3
V gene: TRBV4-1
CDR3 protein: CASSQPPAGGTDTQYF

J gene: TRBJ2-1
V gene: TRBV3-1
CDR3 protein: CASSPSLAGGSYNEQFF

J gene: TRBJ2-7
V gene: TRBV7-9
CDR3 protein: CASSGLAYEQYF

J gene: TRBJ2-7
V gene: TRBV25-1
CDR3 protein: CASKGQGRHEQYF

J gene: TRBJ2-7
V gene: TRBV12-3/TRBV12-4
CDR3 protein: CASRIHSYEQYF

J gene: TRBJ2-3
V gene: TRBV11-1
CDR3 protein: CASSPPGTSDTQYF

J gene: TRBJ2-3
V gene: TRBV4-1
CDR3 protein: CASSQDPTTGPRLKQYF

J gene: TRBJ1-1
V gene: TRBV11-1
CDR3 protein: CASSLANAEAFF

J gene: TRBJ1-1
V gene: TRBV5-1
CDR3 protein: CASSLGGLGTEAFF

J gene: TRBJ2-7
V gene: TRBV2
CDR3 protein: CASSDKGLADYEQYF

J gene: TRBJ2-5
V gene: TRBV5-5
CDR3 protein: CASSLVGQGLETQYF

J gene: TRBJ2-2
V gene: TRBV9
CDR3 protein: CASTGTTYTGELFF

J gene: TRBJ2-1
V gene: TRBV25-1
CDR3 protein: CASSDHPFINEQFF

J gene: TRBJ2-2
V gene: TRBV27
CDR3 protein: CASLRGLGTGELFF

J gene: TRBJ2-2
V gene: TRBV5-1
CDR3 protein: CASNRGDAGELFF

J gene: TRBJ1-4
V gene: TRBV7-8
CDR3 protein: CASSTLRDRGEDEKLFF

J gene: TRBJ2-7
V gene: TRBV12-3/TRBV12-4
CDR3 protein: CASSRGPTYEQYF

J gene: TRBJ2-1
V gene: TRBV12-3/TRBV12-4
CDR3 protein: CASSSLTRQYNEQFF

J gene: TRBJ1-2
V gene: TRBV28
CDR3 protein: CASRLPATSGGYGYTF

J gene: TRBJ2-7
V gene: TRBV5-1
CDR3 protein: CASRRQGGENEQYF

J gene: TRBJ2-3
V gene: TRBV7-9
CDR3 protein: CASRNIPADTQYF

J gene: TRBJ1-2
V gene: TRBV7-9
CDR3 protein: CASSLATGPDGYTF

J gene: TRBJ1-5
V gene: TRBV4-1
CDR3 protein: CASSQVHGSYSNQPQHF

J gene: TRBJ2-1
V gene: TRBV12-3/TRBV12-4
CDR3 protein: CASNGNPNEQFF

J gene: TRBJ1-4
V gene: TRBV5-1
CDR3 protein: CASSLDAVNEKLFF

J gene: TRBJ2-1
V gene: TRBV29-1
CDR3 protein: CSDELQGADEQFF